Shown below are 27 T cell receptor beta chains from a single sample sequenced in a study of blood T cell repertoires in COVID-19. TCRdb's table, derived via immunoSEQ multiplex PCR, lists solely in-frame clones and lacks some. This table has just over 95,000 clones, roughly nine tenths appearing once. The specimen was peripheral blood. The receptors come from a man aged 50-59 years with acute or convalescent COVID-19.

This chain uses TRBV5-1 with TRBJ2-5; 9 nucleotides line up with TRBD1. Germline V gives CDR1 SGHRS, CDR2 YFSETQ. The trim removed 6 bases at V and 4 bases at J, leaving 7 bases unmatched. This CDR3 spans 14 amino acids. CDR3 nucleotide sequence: TGCGCCAGCACCAGGACAGGGGCATCAGAGACCCAGTACTTC. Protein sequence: CASTRTGASETQYF.

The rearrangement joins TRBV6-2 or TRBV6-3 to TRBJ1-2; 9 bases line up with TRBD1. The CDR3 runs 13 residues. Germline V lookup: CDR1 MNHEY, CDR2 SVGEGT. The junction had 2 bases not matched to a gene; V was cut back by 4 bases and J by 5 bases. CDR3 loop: CASSLQGAYGYTF. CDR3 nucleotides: TGTGCCAGCAGTTTACAGGGGGCGTATGGCTACACCTTC.

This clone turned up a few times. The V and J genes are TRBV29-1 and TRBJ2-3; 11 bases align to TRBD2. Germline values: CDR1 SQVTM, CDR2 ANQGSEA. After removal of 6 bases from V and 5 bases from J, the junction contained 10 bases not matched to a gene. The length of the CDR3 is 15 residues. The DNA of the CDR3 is TGCAGCGTGGTAACTAGCGGGAGTAGGATAGATACGCAGTATTTT. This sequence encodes CSVVTSGSRIDTQYF.

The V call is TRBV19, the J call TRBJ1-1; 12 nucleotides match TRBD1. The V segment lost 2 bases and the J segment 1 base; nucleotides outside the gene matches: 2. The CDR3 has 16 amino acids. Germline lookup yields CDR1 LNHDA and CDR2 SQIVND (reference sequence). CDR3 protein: CASSIRDRGRNTEAFF. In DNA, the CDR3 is TGTGCCAGTAGTATAAGGGACAGGGGGCGGAACACTGAAGCTTTCTTT.

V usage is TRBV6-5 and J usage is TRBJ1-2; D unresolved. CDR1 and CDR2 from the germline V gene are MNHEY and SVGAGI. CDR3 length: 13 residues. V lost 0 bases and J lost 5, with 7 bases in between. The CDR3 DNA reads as TGTGCCAGCAGTTACTCGAGAGGTTATGGCTACACCTTC. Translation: CASSYSRGYGYTF.

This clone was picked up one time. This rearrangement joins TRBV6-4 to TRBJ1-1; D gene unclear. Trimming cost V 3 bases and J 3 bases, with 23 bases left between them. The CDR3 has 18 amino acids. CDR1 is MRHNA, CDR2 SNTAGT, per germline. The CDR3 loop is CASSDTGICKELDTEAFF. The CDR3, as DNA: TGTGCCAGCAGTGATACGGGGATTTGCAAGGAGTTGGACACTGAAGCTTTCTTT.

The CDR3 is CASNFSPGGNQPQHF. The CDR3 bases are TGTGCCAGTAACTTCTCACCCGGCGGGAATCAGCCCCAGCATTTT. The chain employs TRBV19 and TRBJ1-5; no clear D gene. The germline CDR1 and CDR2 sequences are LNHDA and SQIVND (reference sequence). The CDR3 runs to 15 residues. V was cut by 7 bases and J by 4 bases, with 17 bases left in between.

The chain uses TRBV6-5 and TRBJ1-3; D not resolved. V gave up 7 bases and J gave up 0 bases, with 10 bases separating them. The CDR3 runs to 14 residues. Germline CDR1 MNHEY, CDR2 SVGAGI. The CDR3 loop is CASNFLSSGNTIYF. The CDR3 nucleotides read TGTGCCAGCAATTTCCTGAGCTCTGGAAACACCATATATTTT.

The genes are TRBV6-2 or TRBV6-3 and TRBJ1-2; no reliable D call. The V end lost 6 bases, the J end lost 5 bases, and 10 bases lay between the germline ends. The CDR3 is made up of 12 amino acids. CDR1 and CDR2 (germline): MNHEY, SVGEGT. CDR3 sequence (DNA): TGTGCCAGCAGCTCTTCTCGTTATGGCTACACCTTC. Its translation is CASSSSRYGYTF.

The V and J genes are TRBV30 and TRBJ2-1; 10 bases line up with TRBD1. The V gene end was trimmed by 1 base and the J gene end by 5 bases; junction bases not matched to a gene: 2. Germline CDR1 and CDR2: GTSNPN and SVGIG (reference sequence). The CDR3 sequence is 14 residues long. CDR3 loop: CAWSGTGGNNEQFF. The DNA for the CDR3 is TGTGCCTGGAGTGGGACAGGGGGAAACAATGAGCAGTTCTTC.

CDR3 region: CATRTGLGGELFF. In DNA form, the CDR3 reads TGTGCCACCCGGACAGGTTTAGGCGGGGAGCTGTTTTTT. The chain recombines TRBV7-8 with TRBJ2-2; 7 nucleotides align to TRBD1. The CDR3 loop spans 13 amino acids. Germline assignment: CDR1 SGHVS and CDR2 FQNEAQ. J lost 7 bases, V lost 10 bases, and 9 bases had no gene match.

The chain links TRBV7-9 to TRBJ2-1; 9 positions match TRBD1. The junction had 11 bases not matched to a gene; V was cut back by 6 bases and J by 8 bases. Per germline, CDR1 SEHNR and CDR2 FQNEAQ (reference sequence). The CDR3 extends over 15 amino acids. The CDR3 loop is CASSWGQGEQDEQFF. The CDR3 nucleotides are TGTGCCAGCAGTTGGGGACAGGGCGAGCAGGATGAGCAGTTCTTC. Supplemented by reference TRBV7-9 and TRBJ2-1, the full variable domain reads DTGVSQNPRHKITKRGQNVTFRCDPISEHNRLYWYRQTLGQGPEFLTYFQNEAQLEKSRLLSDRFSAERPKGSFSTLEIQRTEQGDSAMYLCASSWGQGEQDEQFFGPGTRLTVL.

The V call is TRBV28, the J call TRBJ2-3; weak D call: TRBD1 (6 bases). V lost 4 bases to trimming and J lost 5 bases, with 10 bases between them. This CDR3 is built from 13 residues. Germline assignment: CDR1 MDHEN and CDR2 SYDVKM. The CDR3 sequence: CASSSPGVDTQYF. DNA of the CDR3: TGTGCCAGCAGTTCACCAGGGGTAGATACGCAGTATTTT.

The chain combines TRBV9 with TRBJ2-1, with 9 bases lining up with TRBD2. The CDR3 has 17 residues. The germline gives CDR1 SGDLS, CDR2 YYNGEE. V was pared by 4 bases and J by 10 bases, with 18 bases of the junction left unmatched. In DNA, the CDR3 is TGTGCCAGCAGCCAGATCGCGTGGCTAGCGGGATTGGGGGAGCAGTTCTTC. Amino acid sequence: CASSQIAWLAGLGEQFF.

The CDR3 here is CASSPSLRSSYEQYF. The CDR3, as DNA: TGTGCCAGTAGTCCCTCCCTACGTAGCTCCTACGAGCAGTACTTC. This chain uses TRBV19 with TRBJ2-7; D uncertain. The CDR3 has 15 amino acids. Trimming removed 5 bases from V and 0 bases from J, with 14 bases in between. CDR1 and CDR2 from the germline V gene are LNHDA and SQIVND (reference sequence).

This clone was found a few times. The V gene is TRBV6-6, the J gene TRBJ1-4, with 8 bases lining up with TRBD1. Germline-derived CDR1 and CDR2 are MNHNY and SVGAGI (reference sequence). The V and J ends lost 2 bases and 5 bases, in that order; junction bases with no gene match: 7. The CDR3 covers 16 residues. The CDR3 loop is CASSYMRTGTNEKLFF. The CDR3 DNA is TGTGCCAGCAGTTACATGCGGACAGGGACCAATGAAAAACTGTTTTTT.

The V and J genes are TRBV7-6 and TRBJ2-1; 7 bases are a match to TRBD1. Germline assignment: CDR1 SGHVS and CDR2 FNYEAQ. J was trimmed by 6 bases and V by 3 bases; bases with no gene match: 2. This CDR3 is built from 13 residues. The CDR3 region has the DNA TGTGCCAGCAGCTTCCGACAGGGCAATGAGCAGTTCTTC. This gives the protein CASSFRQGNEQFF.

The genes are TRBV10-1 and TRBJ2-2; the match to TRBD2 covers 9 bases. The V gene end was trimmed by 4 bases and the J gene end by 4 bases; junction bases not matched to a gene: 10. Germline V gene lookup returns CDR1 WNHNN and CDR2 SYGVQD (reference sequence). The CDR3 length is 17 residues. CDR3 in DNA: TGCGCCAGCAGTGCGCCGGGACTAGCCCCGGGCACCGGGGAGCTGTTTTTT. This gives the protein CASSAPGLAPGTGELFF.

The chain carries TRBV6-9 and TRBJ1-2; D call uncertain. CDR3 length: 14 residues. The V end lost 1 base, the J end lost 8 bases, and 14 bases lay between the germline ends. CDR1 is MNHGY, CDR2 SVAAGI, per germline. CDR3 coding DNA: TGTGCCAGCAGTTATTACGCTCACACAGAAGGCTACACCTTC. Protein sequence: CASSYYAHTEGYTF.

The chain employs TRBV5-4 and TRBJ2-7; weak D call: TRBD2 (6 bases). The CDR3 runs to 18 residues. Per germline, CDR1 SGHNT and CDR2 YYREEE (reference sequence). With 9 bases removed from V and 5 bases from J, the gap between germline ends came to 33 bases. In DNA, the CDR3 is TGTGCCATCTCAGGCGTAGGGACTCCGAACTTCCGTAGGGACGAGCAGTACTTC. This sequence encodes CAISGVGTPNFRRDEQYF.

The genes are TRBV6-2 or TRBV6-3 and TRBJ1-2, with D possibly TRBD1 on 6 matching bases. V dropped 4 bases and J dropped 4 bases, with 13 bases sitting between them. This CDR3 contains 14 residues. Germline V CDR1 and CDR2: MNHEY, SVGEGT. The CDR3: CASSLRGTPYGYTF. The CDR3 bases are TGTGCCAGCAGTTTACGAGGGACACCCTATGGCTACACCTTC.

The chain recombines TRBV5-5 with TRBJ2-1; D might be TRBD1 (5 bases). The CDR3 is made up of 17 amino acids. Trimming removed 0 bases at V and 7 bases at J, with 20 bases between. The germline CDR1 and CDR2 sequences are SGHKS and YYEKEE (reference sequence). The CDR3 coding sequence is TGTGCCAGCAGCTTGGGAATCCAGGGTCAACGGAGTAATGAGCAGTTCTTC. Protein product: CASSLGIQGQRSNEQFF.

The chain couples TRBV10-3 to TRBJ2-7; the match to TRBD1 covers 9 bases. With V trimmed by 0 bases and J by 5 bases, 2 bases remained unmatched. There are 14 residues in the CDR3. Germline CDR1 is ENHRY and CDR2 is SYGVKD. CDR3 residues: CAISESRDRDEQYF. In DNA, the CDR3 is TGTGCCATCAGTGAGTCCCGGGACAGGGACGAGCAGTACTTC.

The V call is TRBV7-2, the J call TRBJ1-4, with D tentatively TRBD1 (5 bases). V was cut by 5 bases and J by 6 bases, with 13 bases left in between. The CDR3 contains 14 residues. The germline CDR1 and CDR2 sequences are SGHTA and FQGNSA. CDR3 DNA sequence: TGTGCCAGCAGCGCCGGAAGGGGTCATGAAAAACTGTTTTTT. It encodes CASSAGRGHEKLFF. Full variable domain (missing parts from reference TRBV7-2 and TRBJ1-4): GAGVSQSPSNKVTEKGKDVELRCDPISGHTALYWYRQSLGQGLEFLIYFQGNSAPDKSGLPSDRFSAERTGGSVSTLTIQRTQQEDSAVYLCASSAGRGHEKLFFGSGTQLSVL.

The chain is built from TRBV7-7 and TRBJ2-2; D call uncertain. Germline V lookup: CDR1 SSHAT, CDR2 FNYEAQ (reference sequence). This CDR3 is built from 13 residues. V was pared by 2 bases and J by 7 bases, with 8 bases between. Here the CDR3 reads CASSLLLSGELFF. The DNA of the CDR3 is TGTGCCAGCAGCTTACTCCTCAGCGGGGAGCTGTTTTTT.

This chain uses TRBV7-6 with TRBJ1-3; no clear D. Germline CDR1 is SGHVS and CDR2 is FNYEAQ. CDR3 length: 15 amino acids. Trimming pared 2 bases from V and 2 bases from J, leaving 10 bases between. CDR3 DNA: TGTGCCAGCAGCTTATCGGTCTCCCCTGGAAACACCATATATTTT. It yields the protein CASSLSVSPGNTIYF.

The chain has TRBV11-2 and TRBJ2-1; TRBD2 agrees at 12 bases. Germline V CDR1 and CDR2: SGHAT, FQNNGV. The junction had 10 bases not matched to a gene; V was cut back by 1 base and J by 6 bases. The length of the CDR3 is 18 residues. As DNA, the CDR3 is TGTGCCAGCAGCTTAGTTAATCCCCTAGCGGGAGGGGGCAATGAGCAGTTCTTC. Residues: CASSLVNPLAGGGNEQFF.